The 7 T cell receptor beta chains in this list originate from one sample, sequenced in a study of PD-1 blockade in classical Hodgkin lymphoma. Every patient experienced relapse after autologous stem cell transplantation, and brentuximab vedotin exposure varied. The assay was immunoSEQ multiplex PCR, and TCRdb's table has in-frame clones only and misses some. This sample has roughly 28,000 clones, with roughly three quarters found just once. Sequencing used peripheral blood mononuclear cells (PBMCs), obtained before the second cycle of nivolumab. Receptors originate from a human donor with classical Hodgkin lymphoma.

This clone was observed a few times. The chain joins TRBV19 to TRBJ1-1; D call uncertain. Trimming shortened V by 2 bases and J by 12 bases, and 16 bases separated the two germline ends. CDR1 is LNHDA, CDR2 SQIVND, per germline (reference sequence). This CDR3 comprises 13 residues. CDR3 coding DNA: TGTGCCAGTAGTATATTATCTTCGGGATTTACTTTCTTT. It codes for CASSILSSGFTFF.

The chain employs TRBV19 and TRBJ2-3; no reliable D call. This CDR3 spans 12 amino acids. V dropped 3 bases and J dropped 3 bases, with 4 bases sitting between them. Per germline, CDR1 LNHDA and CDR2 SQIVND (reference sequence). CDR3 region: CASSMLTDTQYF. DNA of the CDR3: TGTGCCAGTAGTATGTTGACAGATACGCAGTATTTT.

The rearrangement links TRBV7-9 to TRBJ2-5; 7 nucleotides match TRBD1. Trimming removed 3 bases from V and 5 bases from J; junction bases left unmatched: 6. CDR3 size: 14 residues. Germline CDR1 reads SEHNR; CDR2 reads FQNEAQ (reference sequence). CDR3 DNA: TGTGCCAGCAGCTTGGCAGGGGGTTGGGAGACCCAGTACTTC. Its protein is CASSLAGGWETQYF.

The chain couples TRBV19 to TRBJ1-2; D might be TRBD1 (5 bases). The CDR3 has 13 amino acids. Trimming stripped 7 bases from V and 3 bases from J, with 12 bases between. Germline CDR1 LNHDA, CDR2 SQIVND (reference sequence). In nucleotides, the CDR3 is TGTGCCAGTAATTGGGGCAAAGACTATGGCTACACCTTC. Amino acid sequence: CASNWGKDYGYTF. The whole variable domain, filled in from reference TRBV19 and TRBJ1-2, reads DGGITQSPKYLFRKEGQNVTLSCEQNLNHDAMYWYRQDPGQGLRLIYYSQIVNDFQKGDIAEGYSVSREKKESFPLTVTSAQKNPTAFYLCASNWGKDYGYTFGSGTRLTVV.

This chain connects TRBV28 to TRBJ1-2, with a tentative D call TRBD1 (5 bases). Germline CDR1 reads MDHEN; CDR2 reads SYDVKM. V was cut by 6 bases and J by 5 bases, with 13 bases left in between. This CDR3 is built from 13 residues. This CDR3 is CASRPTEVYGYTF. The CDR3, as DNA: TGTGCCAGCAGGCCGACAGAAGTGTATGGCTACACCTTC.

The rearrangement links TRBV9 to TRBJ2-5, with 9 nucleotides matching TRBD1. The V gene's germline CDR1 is SGDLS and CDR2 YYNGEE. V gave up 4 bases and J gave up 5 bases; unmatched junction bases: 15. This CDR3 comprises 17 residues. The CDR3 here is CASSTTGGSRPRETQYF. CDR3 DNA sequence: TGTGCCAGCAGCACAACAGGGGGCAGCCGCCCTAGGGAGACCCAGTACTTC.

A single count supports this clone. The V call is TRBV4-3, the J call TRBJ1-5; D not resolved. CDR1 LGHNA and CDR2 YSLEER come from the germline V gene. The CDR3 spans 13 residues. The V end was cut by 0 bases, the J end by 7 bases, with 7 bases between. CDR3 coding DNA: TGCGCCAGCAGCCAAGATAGATGGCAGCCCCAGCATTTT. Protein product: CASSQDRWQPQHF.